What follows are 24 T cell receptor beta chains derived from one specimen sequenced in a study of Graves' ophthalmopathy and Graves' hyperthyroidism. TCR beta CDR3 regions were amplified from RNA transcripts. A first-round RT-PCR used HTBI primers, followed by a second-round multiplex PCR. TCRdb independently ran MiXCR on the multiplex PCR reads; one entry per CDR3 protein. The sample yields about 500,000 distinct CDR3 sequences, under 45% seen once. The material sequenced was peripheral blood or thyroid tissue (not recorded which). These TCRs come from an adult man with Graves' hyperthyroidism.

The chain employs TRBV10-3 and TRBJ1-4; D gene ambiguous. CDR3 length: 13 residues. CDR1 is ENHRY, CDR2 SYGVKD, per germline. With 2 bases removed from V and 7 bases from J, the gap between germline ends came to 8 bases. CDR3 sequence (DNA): TGTGCCATCAGTGAGGAGCGGGGTGAAAAACTGTTTTTT. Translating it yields CAISEERGEKLFF.

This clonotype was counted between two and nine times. CDR3 sequence reads: CASSGGQTGQPQHF. Here the CDR3 DNA reads TGTGCCAGCAGTGGGGGCCAAACGGGGCAGCCCCAGCATTTT. The rearrangement joins TRBV2 to TRBJ1-5; TRBD1 might be the D (5 bases). In germline, CDR1 is SNHLY, CDR2 FYNNEI. The CDR3 totals 14 residues. Between the trimmed V and J ends, which lost 4 bases and 7 bases, there was a span of 14 bases.

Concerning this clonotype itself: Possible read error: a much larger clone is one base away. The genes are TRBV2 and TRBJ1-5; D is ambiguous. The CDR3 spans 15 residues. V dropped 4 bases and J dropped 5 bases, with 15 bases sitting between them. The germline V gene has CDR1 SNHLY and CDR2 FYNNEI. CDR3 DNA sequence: TGTGCCAGCAGTGGCCAGCGGACGAACGATCAGCCCCAGCATTTT. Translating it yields CASSGQRTNDQPQHF.

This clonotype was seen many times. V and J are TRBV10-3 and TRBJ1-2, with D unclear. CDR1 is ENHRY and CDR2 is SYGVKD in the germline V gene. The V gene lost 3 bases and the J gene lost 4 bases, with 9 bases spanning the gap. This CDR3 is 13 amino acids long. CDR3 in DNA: TGTGCCATCAGTGATAAGGAGAGCTATGGCTACACCTTC. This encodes CAISDKESYGYTF.

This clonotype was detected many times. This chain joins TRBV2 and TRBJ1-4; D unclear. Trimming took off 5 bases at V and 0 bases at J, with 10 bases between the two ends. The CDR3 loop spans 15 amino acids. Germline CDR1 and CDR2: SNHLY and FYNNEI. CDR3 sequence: CASSTGRSTNEKLFF. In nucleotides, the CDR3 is TGTGCCAGCAGTACCGGACGGTCAACTAATGAAAAACTGTTTTTT.

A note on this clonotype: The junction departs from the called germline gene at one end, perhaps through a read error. The CDR3 DNA sequence: TGTGTCAGCAAGGGACAGGGCGCCTACGAGCAGTACTTC. Its translation is CVSKGQGAYEQYF. The gene calls are TRBV2 and TRBJ2-7; TRBD1 agrees at 9 bases. The CDR3 extends over 13 amino acids. Germline CDR1 reads SNHLY; CDR2 reads FYNNEI.

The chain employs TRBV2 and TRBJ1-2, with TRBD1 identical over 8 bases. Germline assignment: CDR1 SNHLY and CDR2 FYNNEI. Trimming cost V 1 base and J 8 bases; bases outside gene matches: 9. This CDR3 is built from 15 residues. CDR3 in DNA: TGTGCCAGCAGTGAAGGGAAGCAGGGGGCTGGAGGCTACACCTTC. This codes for CASSEGKQGAGGYTF.

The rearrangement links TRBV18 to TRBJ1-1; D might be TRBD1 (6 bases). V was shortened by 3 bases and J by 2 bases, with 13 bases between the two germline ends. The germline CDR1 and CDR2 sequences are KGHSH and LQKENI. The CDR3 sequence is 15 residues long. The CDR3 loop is CASSPNSQGNTEAFF. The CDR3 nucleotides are TGTGCCAGCTCACCCAACTCACAGGGAAACACTGAAGCTTTCTTT.

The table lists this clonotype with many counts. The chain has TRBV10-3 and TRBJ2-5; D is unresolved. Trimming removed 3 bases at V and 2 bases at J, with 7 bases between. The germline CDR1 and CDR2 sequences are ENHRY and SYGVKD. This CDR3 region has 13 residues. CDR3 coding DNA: TGTGCCATCAGTGAAGGGCGACAAGAGACCCAGTACTTC. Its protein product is CAISEGRQETQYF.

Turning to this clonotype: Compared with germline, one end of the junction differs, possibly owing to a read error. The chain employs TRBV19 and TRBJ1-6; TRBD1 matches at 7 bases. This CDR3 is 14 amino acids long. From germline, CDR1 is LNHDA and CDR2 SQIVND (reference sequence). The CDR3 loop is CASTTGAGNSLLHF. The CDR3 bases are TGTGCCAGTACCACAGGGGCGGGTAATTCACTCCTCCACTTT.

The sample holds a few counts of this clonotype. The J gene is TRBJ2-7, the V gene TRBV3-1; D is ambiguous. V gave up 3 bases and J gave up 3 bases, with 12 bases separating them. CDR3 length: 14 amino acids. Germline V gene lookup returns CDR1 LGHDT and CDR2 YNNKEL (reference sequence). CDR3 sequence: CASSQGPQFYEQYF. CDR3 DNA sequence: TGTGCCAGCAGCCAGGGTCCACAGTTCTACGAGCAGTACTTC.

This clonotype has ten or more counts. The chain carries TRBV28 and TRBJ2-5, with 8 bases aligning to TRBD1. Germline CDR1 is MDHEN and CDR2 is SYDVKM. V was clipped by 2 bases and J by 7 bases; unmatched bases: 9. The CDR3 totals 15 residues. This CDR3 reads CASSLLGQGVGTQYF. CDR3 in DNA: TGTGCCAGCAGTTTACTTGGACAGGGCGTTGGGACCCAGTACTTC.

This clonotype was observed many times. CDR3 residues: CASRRDRASGNTIYF. In nucleotides, the CDR3 is TGTGCCAGCAGGCGAGATAGGGCCTCTGGAAACACCATATATTTT. The V gene is TRBV2, the J gene TRBJ1-3; D is unresolved. The length of the CDR3 is 15 residues. Trimming cost V 6 bases and J 0 bases, with 12 bases left between them. Germline CDR1 SNHLY, CDR2 FYNNEI.

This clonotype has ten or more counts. DNA for the CDR3: TGCAGCGTTGTATCCGGATTGGGGGCCAACGTCCTGACTTTC. Protein sequence: CSVVSGLGANVLTF. The chain couples TRBV29-1 to TRBJ2-6; D is ambiguous. This CDR3 region has 14 residues. V gave up 4 bases and J gave up 4 bases, with 11 bases separating them. Germline values: CDR1 SQVTM, CDR2 ANQGSEA.

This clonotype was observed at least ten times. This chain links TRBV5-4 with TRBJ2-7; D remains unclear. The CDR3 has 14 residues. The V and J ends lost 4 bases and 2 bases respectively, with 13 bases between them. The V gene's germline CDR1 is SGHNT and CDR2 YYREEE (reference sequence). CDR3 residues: CASSQIGRTYEQYF. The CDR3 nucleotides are TGTGCCAGCAGCCAAATTGGAAGAACCTACGAGCAGTACTTC. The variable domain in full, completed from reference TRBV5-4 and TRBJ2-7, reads ETGVTQSPTHLIKTRGQQVTLRCSSQSGHNTVSWYQQALGQGPQFIFQYYREEENGRGNFPPRFSGLQFPNYSSELNVNALELDDSALYLCASSQIGRTYEQYFGPGTRLTVT.

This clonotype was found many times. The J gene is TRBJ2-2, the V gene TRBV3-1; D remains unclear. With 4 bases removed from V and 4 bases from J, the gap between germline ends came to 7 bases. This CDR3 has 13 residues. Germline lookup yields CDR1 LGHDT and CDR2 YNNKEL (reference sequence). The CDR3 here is CASSPLGTGELFF. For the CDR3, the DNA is TGTGCCAGCAGCCCCTTGGGCACCGGGGAGCTGTTTTTT.

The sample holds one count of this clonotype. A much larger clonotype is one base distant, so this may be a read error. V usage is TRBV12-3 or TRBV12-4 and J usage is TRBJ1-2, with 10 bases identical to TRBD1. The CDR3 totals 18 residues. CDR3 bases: TGCGCCAGCAGTTTTACCGACCGGGACAGGGGCTGGGACTATGGCTACACCTTC. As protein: CASSFTDRDRGWDYGYTF.

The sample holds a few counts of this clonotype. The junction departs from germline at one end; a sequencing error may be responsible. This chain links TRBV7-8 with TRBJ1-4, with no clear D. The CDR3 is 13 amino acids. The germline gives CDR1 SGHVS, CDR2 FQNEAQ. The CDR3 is CASSLPGSEKLFF. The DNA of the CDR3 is TGCGCCAGCAGCTTACCAGGTTCGGAGAAACTGTTTTTT.

The CDR3 region has the DNA TGCAGTGCTAGAGTCCCCCGGGACAGTGAAGAGACCCAGTACTTC. Translating gives CSARVPRDSEETQYF. The rearrangement links TRBV20-1 to TRBJ2-5; TRBD1 matches at 7 bases. The CDR3 runs to 15 residues. Losses at the gene ends were 1 base for V and 3 bases for J; bases not matched to a gene: 8. CDR1 and CDR2 from the germline V gene are DFQATT and SNEGSKA (reference sequence).

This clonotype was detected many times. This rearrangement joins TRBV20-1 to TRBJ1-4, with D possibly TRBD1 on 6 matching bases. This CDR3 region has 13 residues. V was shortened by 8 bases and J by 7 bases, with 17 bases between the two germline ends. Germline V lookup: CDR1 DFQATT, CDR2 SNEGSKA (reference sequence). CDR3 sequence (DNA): TGCAGTTCTAAGATGGGGGCGGCTGAAAAACTGTTTTTT. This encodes CSSKMGAAEKLFF.

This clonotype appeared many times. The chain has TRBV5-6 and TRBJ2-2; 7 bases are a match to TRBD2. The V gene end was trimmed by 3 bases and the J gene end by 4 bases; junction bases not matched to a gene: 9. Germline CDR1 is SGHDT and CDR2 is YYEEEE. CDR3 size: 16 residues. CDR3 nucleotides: TGTGCCAGCAGCTCTCGGGGAGGGGAGGCCACCGGGGAGCTGTTTTTT. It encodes CASSSRGGEATGELFF. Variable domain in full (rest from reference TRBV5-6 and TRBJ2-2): DAGVTQSPTHLIKTRGQQVTLRCSPKSGHDTVSWYQQALGQGPQFIFQYYEEEERQRGNFPDRFSGHQFPNYSSELNVNALLLGDSALYLCASSSRGGEATGELFFGEGSRLTVL.

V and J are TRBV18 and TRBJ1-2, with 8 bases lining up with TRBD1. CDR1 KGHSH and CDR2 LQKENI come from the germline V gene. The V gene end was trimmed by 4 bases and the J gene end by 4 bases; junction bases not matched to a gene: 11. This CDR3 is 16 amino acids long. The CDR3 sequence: CASSHLDRVKSYGYTF. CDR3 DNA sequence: TGTGCCAGCTCACACCTGGACAGGGTCAAGAGCTATGGCTACACCTTC. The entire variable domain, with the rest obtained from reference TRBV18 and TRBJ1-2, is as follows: NAGVMQNPRHLVRRRGQEARLRCSPMKGHSHVYWYRQLPEEGLKFMVYLQKENIIDESGMPKERFSAEFPKEGPSILRIQQVVRGDSAAYFCASSHLDRVKSYGYTFGSGTRLTVV.

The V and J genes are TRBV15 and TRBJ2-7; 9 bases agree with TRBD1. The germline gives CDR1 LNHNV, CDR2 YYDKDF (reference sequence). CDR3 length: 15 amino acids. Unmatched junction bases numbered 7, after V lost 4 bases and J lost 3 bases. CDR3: CATSKEQGAHYEQYF. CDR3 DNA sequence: TGTGCCACCAGCAAAGAACAGGGGGCTCACTACGAGCAGTACTTC. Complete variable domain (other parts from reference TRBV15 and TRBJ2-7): DAMVIQNPRYQVTQFGKPVTLSCSQTLNHNVMYWYQQKSSQAPKLLFHYYDKDFNNEADTPDNFQSRRPNTSFCFLDIRSPGLGDTAMYLCATSKEQGAHYEQYFGPGTRLTVT.

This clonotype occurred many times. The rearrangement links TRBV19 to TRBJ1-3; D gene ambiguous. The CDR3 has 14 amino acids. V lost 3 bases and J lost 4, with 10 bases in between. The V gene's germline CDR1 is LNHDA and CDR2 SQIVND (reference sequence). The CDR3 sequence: CASSIVSPGNTIYF. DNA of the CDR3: TGTGCCAGTAGTATTGTTTCCCCAGGAAACACCATATATTTT. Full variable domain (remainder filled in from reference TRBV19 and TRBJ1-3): DGGITQSPKYLFRKEGQNVTLSCEQNLNHDAMYWYRQDPGQGLRLIYYSQIVNDFQKGDIAEGYSVSREKKESFPLTVTSAQKNPTAFYLCASSIVSPGNTIYFGEGSWLTVV.